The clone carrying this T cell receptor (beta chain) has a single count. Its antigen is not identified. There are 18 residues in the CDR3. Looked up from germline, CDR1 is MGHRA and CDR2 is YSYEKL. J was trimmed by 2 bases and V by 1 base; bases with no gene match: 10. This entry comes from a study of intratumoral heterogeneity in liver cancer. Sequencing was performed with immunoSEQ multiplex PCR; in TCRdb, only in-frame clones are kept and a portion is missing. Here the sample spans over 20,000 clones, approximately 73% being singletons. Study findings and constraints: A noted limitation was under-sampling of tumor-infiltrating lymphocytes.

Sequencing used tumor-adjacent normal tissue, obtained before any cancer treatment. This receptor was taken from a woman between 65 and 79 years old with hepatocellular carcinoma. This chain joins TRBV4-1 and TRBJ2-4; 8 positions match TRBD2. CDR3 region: CASSQGALGGRTKNIQYF. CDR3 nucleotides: TGCGCCAGCAGCCAAGGGGCCTTAGGCGGGAGGACCAAAAACATTCAGTACTTC.